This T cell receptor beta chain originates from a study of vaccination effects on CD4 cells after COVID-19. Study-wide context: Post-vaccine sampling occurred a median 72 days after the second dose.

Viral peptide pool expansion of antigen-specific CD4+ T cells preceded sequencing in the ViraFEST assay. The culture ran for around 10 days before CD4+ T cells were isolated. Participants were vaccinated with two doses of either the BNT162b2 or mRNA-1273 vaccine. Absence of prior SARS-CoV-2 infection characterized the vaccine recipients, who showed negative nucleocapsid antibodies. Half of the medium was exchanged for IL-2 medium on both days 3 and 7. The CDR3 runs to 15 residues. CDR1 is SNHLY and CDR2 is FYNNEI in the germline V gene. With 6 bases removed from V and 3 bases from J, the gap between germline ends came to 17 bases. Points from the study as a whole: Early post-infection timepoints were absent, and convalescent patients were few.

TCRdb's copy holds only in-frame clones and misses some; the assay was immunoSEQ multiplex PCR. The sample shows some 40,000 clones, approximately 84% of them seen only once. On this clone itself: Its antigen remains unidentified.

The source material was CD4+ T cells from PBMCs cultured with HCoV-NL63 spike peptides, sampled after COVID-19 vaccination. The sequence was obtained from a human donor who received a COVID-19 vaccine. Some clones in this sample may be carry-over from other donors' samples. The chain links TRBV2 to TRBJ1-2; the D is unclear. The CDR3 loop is CASSYTGVSDYGYTF. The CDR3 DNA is TGTGCCAGCAGCTATACCGGGGTGAGCGACTATGGCTACACCTTC.